Below, one T cell receptor (beta chain) is given with its context. The antigen is unknown. This entry comes from a study of resident and recirculating memory T cells in vitiligo. In the study overall: Epidermis came from shave biopsies of lesional and nonlesional sites, plus PBMCs.

Germline lookup yields CDR1 SGHTA and CDR2 FQGNSA. This CDR3 spans 15 amino acids. Between the trimmed V and J ends, which lost 5 bases and 4 bases, there was a span of 17 bases. Here immunoSEQ multiplex PCR was the method, and the copy in TCRdb shows in-frame clones only, minus some. The table shows 40,000 to 50,000 clones, with 80% to 95% occurring only once. No patient showed confetti depigmentation, a clinical sign of active disease. Study findings and constraints: Sequences differed between biopsy sites and patients, suggesting private specificity. No single dominant TCR clone appeared; lesion clonality varied.

This rearrangement joins TRBV7-2 to TRBJ2-5; D perhaps matches TRBD1 (6 bases). The source of this sequence is a male donor with vitiligo. Sequencing was performed on blood. CDR3 bases: TGTGCCAGCAGCGTCGGACAGTTTAGGTCAGAGACCCAGTACTTC. It specifies CASSVGQFRSETQYF. The full variable domain, completed using reference TRBV7-2 and TRBJ2-5, is GAGVSQSPSNKVTEKGKDVELRCDPISGHTALYWYRQSLGQGLEFLIYFQGNSAPDKSGLPSDRFSAERTGGSVSTLTIQRTQQEDSAVYLCASSVGQFRSETQYFGPGTRLLVL.